The clone carrying this T cell receptor beta chain turned up a few times. Antigen: not known. Time point in this sample: after neoadjuvant nivolumab, at surgical resection. Stage II-IVA oral cavity squamous cell carcinoma was new and untreated by systemic or radiation therapy. The germline V gene has CDR1 DFQATT and CDR2 SNEGSKA (reference sequence). The CDR3 totals 11 residues. V lost 5 bases to trimming and J lost 5 bases, with 7 bases between them. The data stem from a study of neoadjuvant anti-PD-1 for oral cavity cancer. As for the study in general: Around day 43, patients without progression received a fourth nivolumab dose before surgery. Study outcomes and limitations: After neoadjuvant nivolumab, PBMC T cell clonality was significantly higher in non-responders than responders.

Method: immunoSEQ multiplex PCR; TCRdb's copy keeps in-frame clones and lacks some. Altogether roughly 46,000 clones are present, 60% to 80% being singletons, with the ten largest covering 4.8%. The V and J genes are TRBV20-1 and TRBJ2-1, with D unresolved. The sequencing here drew on PBMCs, taken after nivolumab (anti-PD-1) treatment. This receptor was identified in a person aged 35 to 85 with oral cavity squamous cell carcinoma. DNA for the CDR3: TGCAGTGCTGATCGTAACAATGAGCAGTTCTTC. The encoded protein is CSADRNNEQFF.